The 20 T cell receptor beta chains in this list originate from one sample, sequenced in a study of OX40 agonist ivuxolimab in advanced cancers. Assay: immunoSEQ multiplex PCR; the TCRdb copy retains only in-frame clones and omits some. The top ten clones hold roughly 25% of a sample with 15,000 or so clones, 87% of them seen once. The sample here was CD4+ or CD8+ T cells sorted from blood, taken in a trial of the OX40 agonist ivuxolimab. The receptors stem from an adult with an advanced solid tumor such as melanoma, head and neck, liver or kidney cancer.

The chain employs TRBV29-1 and TRBJ2-3, with 11 bases identical to TRBD2. The CDR3 has 16 residues. The junction had 9 bases not matched to a gene; V was cut back by 4 bases and J by 3 bases. The germline V gene has CDR1 SQVTM and CDR2 ANQGSEA. The CDR3 coding sequence is TGCAGCGTTGCCCTGGGGACTAGCGGAGTTACAGATACGCAGTATTTT. Protein: CSVALGTSGVTDTQYF.

The V call is TRBV7-9, the J call TRBJ1-5, with D hard to call. Deletions cut 3 bases from V and 4 bases from J, with 16 bases between. CDR1 SEHNR and CDR2 FQNEAQ come from the germline V gene (reference sequence). The CDR3 has 16 residues. The CDR3 sequence is CASSFYLAQQNQPQHF. The DNA of the CDR3 is TGTGCCAGCAGCTTTTATCTCGCACAGCAAAATCAGCCCCAGCATTTT.

This clone turned up a few times. This rearrangement joins TRBV5-1 to TRBJ1-1, with D unclear. The CDR3 is 11 amino acids. V dropped 4 bases and J dropped 7 bases, with 8 bases sitting between them. Per the germline V gene, CDR1 is SGHRS and CDR2 is YFSETQ. The CDR3, as DNA: TGCGCCAGCAGCCTGGCTGGTGAAGCTTTCTTT. Translation: CASSLAGEAFF.

The chain joins TRBV7-9 to TRBJ1-2; 8 positions agree with TRBD1. Germline V gene data show CDR1 as SEHNR and CDR2 as FQNEAQ (reference sequence). Trimming removed 1 base from V and 7 bases from J; junction bases left unmatched: 8. The CDR3 has 15 amino acids. The CDR3 is CASSLDLAGGGGYTF. CDR3 coding DNA: TGTGCCAGCAGCTTAGACTTAGCAGGGGGCGGTGGCTACACCTTC.

The chain links TRBV5-4 to TRBJ2-1; TRBD2 matches 16 bases. With 4 bases clipped from V and 7 bases from J, the junction kept 11 bases outside the gene matches. CDR1 is SGHNT, CDR2 YYREEE, per germline (reference sequence). The CDR3 length is 18 residues. The CDR3 spells CASSLGTSGGAGQNEQFF. In DNA form, the CDR3 reads TGTGCCAGCAGCCTGGGGACTAGCGGGGGGGCCGGTCAGAATGAGCAGTTCTTC.

V and J are TRBV5-5 and TRBJ2-7; D gene ambiguous. The CDR3 is made up of 15 amino acids. Germline CDR1 SGHKS, CDR2 YYEKEE (reference sequence). With 1 base removed from V and 4 bases from J, the gap between germline ends came to 15 bases. CDR3 region: CASSLSSFITYEQYF. DNA for the CDR3: TGTGCCAGCAGCTTGTCTTCTTTCATCACATACGAGCAGTACTTC.

This clone has a single count. The rearrangement uses TRBV15 and TRBJ1-2, with D possibly being TRBD1 (5 bases). The CDR3 length is 15 residues. CDR1 is LNHNV and CDR2 is YYDKDF in the germline V gene (reference sequence). Trimming cost V 6 bases and J 3 bases, with 17 bases left between them. The CDR3 DNA reads as TGTGCCACCAGTCTTAATCCGGGACTCCACTATGGCTACACCTTC. Its protein product is CATSLNPGLHYGYTF.

The genes are TRBV11-1 and TRBJ1-2; 7 bases are a match to TRBD1. Looked up from germline, CDR1 is SGHAT and CDR2 is FQDESV (reference sequence). With 4 bases clipped from V and 3 bases from J, the junction kept 2 bases outside the gene matches. The length of the CDR3 is 13 residues. CDR3 DNA: TGTGCCAGCAGCTATGGGACAGACTATGGCTACACCTTC. Translating it yields CASSYGTDYGYTF.

This chain joins TRBV2 and TRBJ1-4; D is undetermined. V was cut by 0 bases and J by 5 bases, with 10 bases left in between. CDR3 length equals 15 residues. CDR1 and CDR2 (germline): SNHLY, FYNNEI. The CDR3 here is CASSEAQTINEKLFF. CDR3 nucleotide sequence: TGTGCCAGCAGTGAAGCCCAGACGATAAATGAAAAACTGTTTTTT.

In its sample, this clone is medium-sized. This rearrangement joins TRBV29-1 to TRBJ1-1, with 8 bases matching TRBD1. The CDR3 consists of 12 residues. Germline lookup yields CDR1 SQVTM and CDR2 ANQGSEA. Trimming at V came to 7 bases and at J to 5 bases, leaving 6 bases not matched to a gene. This chain's CDR3 is CSAGTGGTEAFF. The CDR3 DNA follows: TGCAGCGCAGGAACAGGGGGGACTGAAGCTTTCTTT.

The V and J genes are TRBV2 and TRBJ2-5, with TRBD1 matching 9 bases. The V and J ends lost 8 bases and 1 base, in that order; junction bases with no gene match: 8. The CDR3 is 15 amino acids. Germline V gene sequence: CDR1 SNHLY, CDR2 FYNNEI. This CDR3 is CASLTGQGIQETQYF. The CDR3 coding sequence is TGTGCCAGCCTTACAGGACAGGGGATCCAAGAGACCCAGTACTTC.

This clone was recorded a few times. This chain joins TRBV9 and TRBJ2-5, with D maybe TRBD2 (5 bases). V lost 3 bases, J lost 4 bases, and 10 bases lay in between. This CDR3 spans 13 amino acids. Per germline, CDR1 SGDLS and CDR2 YYNGEE. The CDR3 is CASSAGWGETQYF. CDR3 sequence (DNA): TGTGCCAGCAGCGCGGGGTGGGGAGAGACCCAGTACTTC.

V and J are TRBV9 and TRBJ2-3; D ambiguous. V lost 4 bases and J 0 bases, leaving 15 bases between the germline ends. CDR3 length equals 16 residues. Germline CDR1 and CDR2: SGDLS and YYNGEE. The CDR3 loop reads CASSTPLTQSTDTQYF. The CDR3 DNA reads TGTGCCAGCAGCACACCGTTGACACAGAGCACAGATACGCAGTATTTT. The variable domain in full, completed from reference TRBV9 and TRBJ2-3, reads DSGVTQTPKHLITATGQRVTLRCSPRSGDLSVYWYQQSLDQGLQFLIQYYNGEERAKGNILERFSAQQFPDLHSELNLSSLELGDSALYFCASSTPLTQSTDTQYFGPGTRLTVL.

This sequence joins TRBV21-1 and TRBJ1-3; the table's D call TRBD1 went unverified against the DNA. TRBV21-1 is tagged as a pseudogene. CDR3 length equals 16 residues. The CDR3 nucleotides are TGTGCCAGCAGGCGGAGTCCTGACAGGGCCTTCCACACCATATATTTT. This codes for CASRRSPDRAFHTIYF.

The CDR3 sequence is CASMTRDPITDTQYF. CDR3 DNA sequence: TGTGCCAGCATGACGAGGGACCCGATAACAGATACGCAGTATTTT. V usage is TRBV2 and J usage is TRBJ2-3; the D gene could be TRBD1 or TRBD2 (5 bases each). Germline CDR1 reads SNHLY; CDR2 reads FYNNEI. The V end lost 7 bases, the J end lost 3 bases, and 17 bases lay between the germline ends. The CDR3 has 15 residues.

V usage is TRBV6-4 and J usage is TRBJ1-2; D gene unclear. V dropped 6 bases and J dropped 3 bases, with 11 bases sitting between them. The CDR3 runs 13 residues. The germline gives CDR1 MRHNA, CDR2 SNTAGT. The CDR3 nucleotides read TGTGCCAGCAGGATGGGAGACGACTATGGCTACACCTTC. Residues: CASRMGDDYGYTF.

This rearrangement joins TRBV4-1 to TRBJ2-5; 7 positions match TRBD1. The DNA end is a closer match to TRBJ2-7, so the J assignment may be wrong. From germline, CDR1 is MGHRA and CDR2 YSYEKL. This CDR3 spans 15 amino acids. Here the CDR3 reads CASSLRGTVSYEQYF. The CDR3 DNA is TGCGCCAGCAGCCTAAGAGGGACAGTCTCCTACGAGCAGTACTTC.

The rearrangement links TRBV4-1 to TRBJ2-2; D is unresolved. The V end lost 0 bases, the J end lost 4 bases, and 6 bases lay between the germline ends. The CDR3 length is 14 residues. CDR1 and CDR2 from the germline V gene are MGHRA and YSYEKL. The CDR3 DNA follows: TGCGCCAGCAGCCAAGATGTAACCACCGGGGAGCTGTTTTTT. This encodes CASSQDVTTGELFF.

The CDR3 protein is CASSQVGQGARGYTF. DNA for the CDR3: TGTGCCAGCAGCCAAGTGGGACAGGGGGCGCGTGGCTACACCTTC. The rearrangement uses TRBV14 and TRBJ1-2, with 12 bases aligning to TRBD1. The ends lost 1 base at V and 7 bases at J; junction bases unmatched: 4. Germline CDR1 reads SGHDN; CDR2 reads FVKESK. This CDR3 contains 15 residues.

The chain carries TRBV15 and TRBJ1-1; the D is unclear. The ends were cut back, 0 bases at V and 5 bases at J, with 22 bases in the middle. There are 18 residues in the CDR3. Germline lookup yields CDR1 LNHNV and CDR2 YYDKDF (reference sequence). CDR3 nucleotide sequence: TGTGCCACCAGCAGAGATCCCTTTACAGACCCTGGATATACTGAAGCTTTCTTT. This encodes CATSRDPFTDPGYTEAFF.